These 13 T cell receptor beta chains were sequenced from one sample in a study of glioma-infiltrating T cells after dendritic cell vaccination. Time point specified: after dendritic cell vaccination, including at tumor progression/relapse. Here immunoSEQ multiplex PCR was the method, and the copy in TCRdb shows in-frame clones only, minus some. This table holds 90,000 to 95,000 clones, 75% to 90% found once. The source material was blood, sampled after dendritic cell vaccination. These TCRs come from a human donor with glioblastoma.

The genes are TRBV6-5 and TRBJ1-4; D is undetermined. V gave up 6 bases and J gave up 4 bases, with 9 bases separating them. Germline-derived CDR1 and CDR2 are MNHEY and SVGAGI. The CDR3 is made up of 13 amino acids. CDR3 in amino acids: CASRRDLNEKLFF. The CDR3, as DNA: TGTGCCAGCAGGCGTGATCTTAATGAAAAACTGTTTTTT.

This clone was found a few times. The chain recombines TRBV14 with TRBJ2-7, with TRBD2 identical over 9 bases. J lost 4 bases, V lost 1 base, and 8 bases had no gene match. The CDR3 runs to 16 residues. Germline loops: CDR1 SGHDN, CDR2 FVKESK. The CDR3 loop reads CASSQALAGGRYEQYF. The CDR3 coding sequence is TGTGCCAGCAGCCAAGCACTTGCGGGGGGGCGATACGAGCAGTACTTC.

The J gene is TRBJ1-2, the V gene TRBV7-9; TRBD1 matches 10 bases. Trimming removed 5 bases from V and 2 bases from J; junction bases left unmatched: 2. CDR3 length: 14 residues. Germline V gene data show CDR1 as SEHNR and CDR2 as FQNEAQ (reference sequence). This CDR3 reads CASSMTGGNYGYTF. The CDR3 DNA reads TGTGCCAGCAGCATGACAGGGGGCAACTATGGCTACACCTTC.

The chain has TRBV6-5 and TRBJ2-7; 7 bases are shared with TRBD2. The CDR3 spans 11 residues. Germline CDR1 reads MNHEY; CDR2 reads SVGAGI. The CDR3 reads CVLGRGNEQYF. In nucleotides, the CDR3 is TGTGTCCTAGGGCGGGGGAACGAGCAGTACTTC.

V and J are TRBV29-1 and TRBJ2-5; D uncertain. Matching the DNA end better, TRBJ2-7 makes the J call doubtful. The CDR3 spans 11 residues. Germline V gene sequence: CDR1 SQVTM, CDR2 ANQGSEA. Here the CDR3 DNA reads TGCAGCGTTGAAGGTTCCTACGAGCAGTACTTC. It encodes CSVEGSYEQYF.

The table lists this clone with a few counts. In the same sample, other DNA sequences code for this CDR3. The V call is TRBV5-6, the J call TRBJ1-4; D is uncertain. This CDR3 contains 14 residues. Germline CDR1 is SGHDT and CDR2 is YYEEEE. Trimming shortened V by 0 bases and J by 0 bases, and 3 bases separated the two germline ends. The CDR3 here is CASSLVATNEKLFF. CDR3 nucleotide sequence: TGTGCCAGCAGCTTGGTAGCAACTAATGAAAAACTGTTTTTT.

The CDR3 DNA is TGTGCCAGCAGCGCCTCCGAGGGTGCTGGAAACACCATATATTTT. It is translated as CASSASEGAGNTIYF. The chain joins TRBV7-8 to TRBJ1-3; D not certain. Germline V gives CDR1 SGHVS, CDR2 FQNEAQ. Trimming stripped 5 bases from V and 2 bases from J, with 13 bases between. The length of the CDR3 is 15 residues.

This chain joins TRBV28 and TRBJ1-1; D is possibly TRBD1 (6 bases). The ends were cut back, 6 bases at V and 8 bases at J, with 19 bases in the middle. Germline CDR1 and CDR2: MDHEN and SYDVKM. The CDR3 loop spans 14 amino acids. CDR3 loop: CASRTPLGGQEAFF. DNA of the CDR3: TGTGCCAGCAGGACCCCGTTAGGTGGACAGGAAGCTTTCTTT.

The chain carries TRBV7-2 and TRBJ1-3; no reliable D call. CDR3 length: 16 residues. V dropped 0 bases and J dropped 0 bases, with 9 bases sitting between them. Germline-derived CDR1 and CDR2 are SGHTA and FQGNSA. The CDR3 nucleotides are TGTGCCAGCAGCTTAGCGAGGAGGCTCTCTGGAAACACCATATATTTT. Translation gives CASSLARRLSGNTIYF. The entire variable domain, with the rest obtained from reference TRBV7-2 and TRBJ1-3, is as follows: GAGVSQSPSNKVTEKGKDVELRCDPISGHTALYWYRQSLGQGLEFLIYFQGNSAPDKSGLPSDRFSAERTGGSVSTLTIQRTQQEDSAVYLCASSLARRLSGNTIYFGEGSWLTVV.

The gene calls are TRBV7-2 and TRBJ1-5; possibly TRBD1 for D (5 bases). CDR3 length: 13 residues. V was clipped by 3 bases and J by 3 bases, with 6 bases between them. The V gene's germline CDR1 is SGHTA and CDR2 FQGNSA. As DNA, the CDR3 is TGTGCCAGCAGCTTCAGGGACAATCAGCCCCAGCATTTT. Translated: CASSFRDNQPQHF.

The genes are TRBV6-1 and TRBJ1-2; no clear D gene. The CDR3 has 15 residues. Germline CDR1 reads MNHNS; CDR2 reads SASEGT. V was pared by 0 bases and J by 6 bases, with 14 bases between. CDR3 nucleotides: TGTGCCAGCAGTGAAGCGCTGCGGGTAGGGAATGGCTACACCTTC. This gives the protein CASSEALRVGNGYTF.

This clone has a single count. The rearrangement joins TRBV5-6 to TRBJ2-2; 10 bases align to TRBD2. Looked up from germline, CDR1 is SGHDT and CDR2 is YYEEEE. Losses at the gene ends were 2 bases for V and 6 bases for J; bases not matched to a gene: 7. The CDR3 is 16 residues long. The CDR3 DNA is TGTGCCAGCAGCTTTTCACTAGCGGGATCCCCCGGGGAGCTGTTTTTT. Its translation: CASSFSLAGSPGELFF.

V usage is TRBV5-1 and J usage is TRBJ2-3; the D gene is possibly TRBD1 (6 bases). This CDR3 is 16 amino acids long. Germline CDR1 SGHRS, CDR2 YFSETQ. V was cut by 7 bases and J by 3 bases, with 21 bases left in between. CDR3 coding DNA: TGCGCCAGCGGCAACGGGCAGGGGTGGCCGACAGATACGCAGTATTTT. Its translation: CASGNGQGWPTDTQYF. Full variable domain (rest looked up from reference TRBV5-1 and TRBJ2-3): KAGVTQTPRYLIKTRGQQVTLSCSPISGHRSVSWYQQTPGQGLQFLFEYFSETQRNKGNFPGRFSGRQFSNSRSEMNVSTLELGDSALYLCASGNGQGWPTDTQYFGPGTRLTVL.